Sequencing of this T cell receptor beta chain was carried out in a study of regulatory T cells in long-lasting Graves disease. The overall study: Patients with new Graves' disease had used antithyroid drugs below 3 months. General observations from the study: Favoring TRBV28, TRBJ1-2 and TRBJ2-5 was a feature seen in persistent disease. Persistent Graves' patients showed less TCR diversity than newly diagnosed ones.

V shed 3 bases, J shed 13 bases, and the junction held 13 bases outside the gene matches. The CDR3 has 15 residues. Germline CDR1 and CDR2: ENHRY and SYGVKD. This clonotype was found a few times. The antigen remains unidentified. Sample time point: newly diagnosed GD, antithyroid drugs for less than 3 months. The TCR library was made from RNA extracted from PBMCs. The TCR beta library used iRepertoire HTBI primers with Arm-PCR amplification of CDR3. TCRdb fed the multiplex PCR reads into MiXCR, producing one record per CDR3 protein. The sample has 400,000 to 550,000 distinct CDR3 sequences, more than 12% seen once; the top ten hold over 15%. The same data also went into a second study, on T cells in Graves' hyperthyroidism and ophthalmopathy. As reported in that work: Ophthalmopathy was model-predicted a median about 6 months pre-onset.

The J gene is TRBJ2-1, the V gene TRBV10-3, with 9 bases identical to TRBD1. Sample: peripheral blood mononuclear cells (PBMCs), taken at new diagnosis, from a patient treated with antithyroid drugs. The clonotype was recovered from a woman in her 30s with Graves disease. The CDR3 nucleotides are TGTGCCATCAGTGAACAGGGGGCGGTACACCCCCCACAGTTCTTC. Amino acids: CAISEQGAVHPPQFF.